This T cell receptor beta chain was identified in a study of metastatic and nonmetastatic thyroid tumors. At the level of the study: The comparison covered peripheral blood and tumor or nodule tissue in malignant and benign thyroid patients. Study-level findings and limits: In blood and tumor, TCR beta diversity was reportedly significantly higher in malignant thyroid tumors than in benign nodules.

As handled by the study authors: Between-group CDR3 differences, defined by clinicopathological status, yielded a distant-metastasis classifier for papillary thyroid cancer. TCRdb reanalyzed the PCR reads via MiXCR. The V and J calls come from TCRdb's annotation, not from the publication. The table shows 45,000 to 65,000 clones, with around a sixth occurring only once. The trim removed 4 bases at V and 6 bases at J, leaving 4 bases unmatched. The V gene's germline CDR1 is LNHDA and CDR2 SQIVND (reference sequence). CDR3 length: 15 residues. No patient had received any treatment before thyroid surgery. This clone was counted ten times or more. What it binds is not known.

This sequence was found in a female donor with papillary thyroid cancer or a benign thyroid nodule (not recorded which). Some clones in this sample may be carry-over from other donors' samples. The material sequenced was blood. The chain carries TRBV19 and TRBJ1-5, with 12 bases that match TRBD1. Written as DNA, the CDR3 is TGTGCCAGTAGTAGGGGACAGGGGGCAGGTCAGCCCCAGCATTTT. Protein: CASSRGQGAGQPQHF. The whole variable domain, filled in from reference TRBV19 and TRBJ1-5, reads DGGITQSPKYLFRKEGQNVTLSCEQNLNHDAMYWYRQDPGQGLRLIYYSQIVNDFQKGDIAEGYSVSREKKESFPLTVTSAQKNPTAFYLCASSRGQGAGQPQHFGDGTRLSIL.